A selection of T cell receptor beta chains follows, all from one sample in a study of a mutant IDH1 vaccine in newly diagnosed glioma. TCRdb keeps only in-frame clones here, not all; method: immunoSEQ multiplex PCR. The sample shows tens of thousands of clones, more than 70% of them seen only once. Their antigens are not known. The sample consisted of PBMCs, taken from a glioma patient whose treatment included an IDH1 peptide vaccine. The source of these receptors is a woman aged 40 to 50 with glioma. Both conserved end residues are part of each CDR3. A D gene is named only where the DNA matches it firmly. Size is omitted from some rows. Given values are once, few, many or a class for expanded clones.

D,length,V,J,size,CDR3,DNA
TRBD2,14,TRBV6-5,TRBJ2-3,.,CASSAGLVGGTQYF,TGTGCCAGCAGTGCGGGACTAGTGGGCGGTACGCAGTATTTT
.,14,TRBV5-6,TRBJ1-2,.,CASSLGRVLWSDTF,TGTGCCAGCAGCTTGGGACGGGTTTTATGGTCGGATACCTTC
.,12,TRBV5-4,TRBJ2-5,once,CASSTDQETQYF,TGTGCCAGCAGCACGGATCAAGAGACCCAGTACTTC
TRBD1,17,TRBV7-9,TRBJ1-2,.,CASSILEGAWGNYGYTF,TGTGCCAGCAGCATACTGGAGGGGGCCTGGGGTAACTATGGCTACACCTTC
.,17,TRBV13,TRBJ1-3,.,CASSLSTGPGSGNTIYF,TGTGCCAGCAGCTTATCCACGGGGCCTGGCTCTGGAAACACCATATATTTT
TRBD1,15,TRBV29-1,TRBJ2-7,.,CSVLRGQRNSYEQYF,TGCAGCGTTCTACGGGGACAGAGGAACTCCTACGAGCAGTACTTC
TRBD1,14,TRBV25-1,TRBJ2-7,.,CAWGQVYPPYEQYF,TGTGCTTGGGGACAGGTATACCCTCCCTACGAGCAGTACTTC
TRBD2,18,TRBV2,TRBJ2-1,few,CASSERGPSGGSYNEQFF,TGTGCCAGCAGTGAAAGGGGCCCTAGCGGGGGGTCCTACAATGAGCAGTTCTTC
.,17,TRBV7-2,TRBJ2-3,.,CASSRNLGAASTDTQYF,TGTGCCAGCAGCCGAAACTTGGGAGCCGCTAGCACAGATACGCAGTATTTT
.,13,TRBV2,TRBJ2-1,.,CASRCARGNEQFF,TGTGCCAGCAGATGCGCACGGGGGAATGAGCAGTTCTTC
.,13,TRBV29-1,TRBJ1-1,.,CSVAHRTNTEAFF,TGCAGCGTGGCCCACAGGACAAACACTGAAGCTTTCTTT
TRBD2,17,TRBV11-3,TRBJ2-7,few,CASTIMSPGGSSYEQYF,TGTGCCAGCACCATTATGTCCCCGGGAGGGAGCTCCTACGAGCAGTACTTC
.,13,TRBV18,TRBJ1-1,.,CASSDSGTTEAFF,TGTGCCAGCTCAGACTCAGGGACAACTGAAGCTTTCTTT
.,14,TRBV7-8,TRBJ1-5,few,CASSLDGSNQPQHF,TGTGCCAGCAGCTTAGACGGGAGTAATCAGCCCCAGCATTTT
TRBD2,15,TRBV4-1,TRBJ2-2,.,CASSQISGGTGELFF,TGCGCCAGCAGCCAAATTAGCGGGGGAACCGGGGAGCTGTTTTTT
.,14,TRBV15,TRBJ2-5,.,CATSRARGLETQYF,TGTGCCACCAGCAGAGCACGGGGGTTGGAGACCCAGTACTTC
.,11,TRBV20-1,TRBJ1-2,.,CSAGTRTIYTF,TGCAGTGCTGGGACAAGAACAATCTACACCTTC
.,15,TRBV9,TRBJ2-3,.,CASSVVSQGSDTQYF,TGTGCCAGCAGCGTAGTATCCCAGGGATCAGATACGCAGTATTTT
.,15,TRBV4-1,TRBJ2-7,.,CASSLILGASYEQYF,TGCGCCAGCAGCCTCATTCTAGGGGCTTCCTACGAGCAGTACTTC
TRBD1,17,TRBV5-1,TRBJ2-5,.,CASSLAGTGGGGETQYF,TGCGCCAGCAGCTTGGCCGGGACAGGGGGCGGCGGAGAGACCCAGTACTTC
.,13,TRBV30,TRBJ2-7,once,CAWSVGRGYEQYF,TGTGCCTGGAGTGTGGGGCGGGGCTACGAGCAGTACTTC
.,13,TRBV7-9,TRBJ2-2,.,CASSRRETGELFF,TGTGCCAGCAGCCGACGGGAGACCGGGGAGCTGTTTTTT
.,14,TRBV4-2,TRBJ2-1,once,CASSQEGDINEQFF,TGTGCCAGCAGCCAAGAGGGGGACATCAATGAGCAGTTCTTC
.,10,TRBV20-1,TRBJ2-1,once,CSAHSSGQFF,TGCAGTGCCCATAGTTCCGGGCAGTTCTTC
.,11,TRBV10-3,TRBJ2-7,.,CAISDGGEQYF,TGTGCCATCAGTGATGGGGGCGAGCAGTACTTC
.,14,TRBV10-3,TRBJ2-7,once,CAHLGGGLSYEQYF,TGTGCCCATCTGGGGGGGGGCCTTTCCTACGAGCAGTACTTC
.,13,TRBV2,TRBJ2-4,.,CASSGLAKNIQYF,TGTGCCAGCAGTGGGCTAGCCAAAAACATTCAGTACTTC
TRBD2,15,TRBV5-4,TRBJ2-5,.,CASSGSSGPQETQYF,TGTGCCAGCAGCGGTTCTAGCGGTCCCCAAGAGACCCAGTACTTC
TRBD1,12,TRBV7-2,TRBJ2-7,.,CASSFTGVEQYF,TGTGCCAGCAGCTTTACAGGGGTTGAGCAGTACTTC